A single T cell receptor (beta chain) is shown here with its context. The antigen remains unidentified. Looked up from germline, CDR1 is SGHTA and CDR2 is FQGNSA. The CDR3 is 18 residues long. V dropped 6 bases and J dropped 6; count of bases not matched to a gene: 15. Clones were read by immunoSEQ multiplex PCR, and TCRdb kept only the in-frame ones, dropping some. The table has about 120,000 clones, 85% seen once; the top ten hold 2% to 2.5%. This entry comes from a study of cytomegalovirus exposure and HLA in healthy donors. Study findings and constraints: A few CMV-associated chains proved CMV antigen-specific in vitro. One later analysis, an examination of the 120 validation repertoires, found that first-cohort TCR clusters tended to co-occur in them.

The sample taken for sequencing was PBMCs. The rearrangement uses TRBV7-2 and TRBJ1-6; TRBD1 matches 9 bases. This sequence was found in a woman aged 25-40 years in good health and CMV-seronegative. The CDR3 DNA reads TGTGCCAGCAGTCCACCCAGGGGGGACAGGGCACGTAATTCACCCCTCCACTTT. It encodes CASSPPRGDRARNSPLHF.